This is a list of T cell receptor beta chains from one sample in a study of blood T cell repertoires in COVID-19. The repertoire was sequenced with immunoSEQ multiplex PCR; TCRdb's copy has only in-frame clones and lacks some. The sample lists about 130,000 clones; 70% to 80% were seen once. Material for sequencing was peripheral blood. These receptor sequences come from a woman between 65 and 79 years old with COVID-19, enrolled during active disease. Both conserved end residues are part of each CDR3. A D gene is named only where the DNA matches it firmly. Not every row has a clone size; where given, it reads once, few, many or a size class.

CDR3aa,CDR3nt,v_gene,len,d_gene,abundance,j_gene
CASSLFPSGGFSYNEQFF,TGTGCCAGCAGTTTATTTCCTAGCGGGGGGTTCTCCTACAATGAGCAGTTCTTC,TRBV27,18,TRBD2,few,TRBJ2-1
CASSLETGPYNEQFF,TGTGCCAGCAGCTTAGAGACAGGGCCCTACAATGAGCAGTTCTTC,TRBV7-7,15,TRBD1,NA,TRBJ2-1
CAITGRGTLDEQYF,TGCGCCATCACGGGGCGGGGTACGTTGGACGAGCAGTACTTC,TRBV5-1,14,NA,NA,TRBJ2-7
CSAQKQDTEAFF,TGCAGCGCCCAAAAACAGGACACTGAAGCTTTCTTT,TRBV29-1,12,NA,NA,TRBJ1-1
CASSQDGGAREKLFF,TGTGCCAGCAGCCAAGATGGGGGGGCGCGTGAAAAACTGTTTTTT,TRBV3-1/TRBV3-2,15,NA,NA,TRBJ1-4
CASSLRGGLGGELFF,TGTGCCAGCAGCTTGAGGGGGGGCCTCGGCGGGGAGCTGTTTTTT,TRBV7-6,15,NA,once,TRBJ2-2
CASSQGPNQPQHF,TGTGCCAGCAGCCAAGGGCCAAATCAGCCCCAGCATTTT,TRBV14,13,NA,NA,TRBJ1-5
CASREATTGQNSPLHF,TGTGCCAGCAGGGAAGCAACGACAGGGCAAAATTCACCCCTCCACTTT,TRBV5-4,16,TRBD1,NA,TRBJ1-6
CASSPYPWRGGVETQYF,TGTGCCAGCAGCCCTTATCCCTGGCGGGGGGGGGTAGAGACCCAGTACTTC,TRBV28,17,TRBD2,NA,TRBJ2-5
CATGTGIYEQYF,TGTGCGACCGGGACAGGGATCTACGAGCAGTACTTC,TRBV6-5,12,TRBD1,NA,TRBJ2-7
CASKDRGLEQYF,TGTGCCAGCAAAGACAGGGGGCTCGAGCAGTACTTC,TRBV2,12,TRBD1,NA,TRBJ2-7
CASSLETSGDTQYF,TGCGCCAGCAGCTTGGAGACTAGCGGGGATACGCAGTATTTT,TRBV5-1,14,TRBD2,NA,TRBJ2-3
CAWSRPGNTGELFF,TGTGCCTGGAGTCGGCCAGGGAACACCGGGGAGCTGTTTTTT,TRBV30,14,NA,few,TRBJ2-2
CASSETGFSGNTIYF,TGTGCCAGCAGTGAAACAGGGTTCTCTGGAAACACCATATATTTT,TRBV6-1,15,NA,NA,TRBJ1-3
CASSQDLQGRYYTF,TGTGCCAGCAGCCAAGATCTCCAGGGCAGGTACTACACCTTC,TRBV14,14,NA,NA,TRBJ1-2
CASSLGGLAPDTQYF,TGTGCCAGCAGCTTGGGGGGACTAGCCCCAGATACGCAGTATTTT,TRBV5-4,15,TRBD2,NA,TRBJ2-3
CASSSGVAEAFF,TGTGCCAGCAGTTCAGGGGTCGCTGAAGCTTTCTTT,TRBV6-2/TRBV6-3,12,NA,few,TRBJ1-1
CASSFGLAGGRNEQFF,TGTGCCAGCTCTTTCGGACTAGCGGGGGGGCGGAATGAGCAGTTCTTC,TRBV18,16,TRBD2,NA,TRBJ2-1
CASNPGGVGGNTIYF,TGTGCCAGCAACCCGGGGGGGGTCGGTGGAAACACCATATATTTT,TRBV6-5,15,NA,NA,TRBJ1-3
CASSQDAGYREKLFF,TGCGCCAGCAGCCAAGATGCGGGGTACAGGGAAAAACTGTTTTTT,TRBV4-1,15,NA,few,TRBJ1-4
CASSPGRGSPLHF,TGTGCCAGCAGCCCTGGCAGGGGTTCACCCCTCCACTTT,TRBV3-1/TRBV3-2,13,NA,few,TRBJ1-6
CASSPLDRSNSPLHF,TGTGCCAGCAGCCCCTTGGACAGATCGAATTCACCCCTCCACTTT,TRBV9,15,NA,NA,TRBJ1-6
CASSEYGGPQYF,TGTGCCAGCAGTGAATACGGGGGGCCGCAGTATTTT,TRBV25-1,12,NA,NA,TRBJ2-3
CASSLVGQAANYGYTF,TGTGCCAGCAGCTTAGTAGGTCAGGCCGCTAACTATGGCTACACCTTC,TRBV7-2,16,NA,NA,TRBJ1-2
CASSALGGETQYF,TGTGCCAGCAGCGCTCTGGGGGGGGAGACCCAGTACTTC,TRBV7-3,13,TRBD2,NA,TRBJ2-5
CASRSTGGTEAFF,TGTGCCAGCAGGTCTACAGGGGGAACTGAAGCTTTCTTT,TRBV12-3/TRBV12-4,13,TRBD1,NA,TRBJ1-1
CASSEALLAGGQNEQFF,TGTGCCAGCAGTGAAGCGCTACTAGCGGGGGGGCAAAATGAGCAGTTCTTC,TRBV2,17,TRBD2,NA,TRBJ2-1
CASSLLGTGSGNTIYF,TGTGCCAGCAGTTTACTGGGCACAGGCTCTGGAAACACCATATATTTT,TRBV6-5,16,NA,NA,TRBJ1-3
CASSKGQGGYNEQFF,TGTGCCAGTAGTAAAGGACAGGGGGGCTACAATGAGCAGTTCTTC,TRBV19,15,TRBD1,NA,TRBJ2-1
CASTSGGLHFMNTEAFF,TGTGCCAGCACGTCAGGGGGCCTTCATTTTATGAACACTGAAGCTTTCTTT,TRBV27,17,TRBD1,NA,TRBJ1-1
CASSSLTSGGRGYEQYF,TGTGCCAGCAGTTCTCTGACTAGCGGGGGAAGAGGCTACGAGCAGTACTTC,TRBV28,17,TRBD2,NA,TRBJ2-7
CASRGPGGNTGELFF,TGTGCCAGCAGGGGACCGGGAGGGAACACCGGGGAGCTGTTTTTT,TRBV7-3,15,TRBD2,NA,TRBJ2-2
CASSQVPDREAFF,TGTGCCAGCAGCCAAGTTCCAGACAGGGAAGCTTTCTTT,TRBV3-1/TRBV3-2,13,NA,once,TRBJ1-1
CASTITRGYEQYF,TGTGCCAGCACCATCACAAGGGGGTACGAGCAGTACTTC,TRBV12-3/TRBV12-4,13,NA,once,TRBJ2-7
CAISAPGNTEAFF,TGTGCCATCAGCGCCCCAGGGAACACTGAAGCTTTCTTT,TRBV10-3,13,NA,NA,TRBJ1-1
CASSTGTSNYGYTF,TGCGCCAGCAGCACCGGGACAAGTAACTATGGCTACACCTTC,TRBV5-1,14,NA,NA,TRBJ1-2
CASSLAPNDYEQYF,TGCGCCAGCAGCTTGGCCCCTAATGATTACGAGCAGTACTTC,TRBV5-1,14,NA,NA,TRBJ2-7
CASSPGTGSFEQYF,TGTGCCAGCAGCCCCGGGACAGGGTCCTTCGAGCAGTACTTC,TRBV7-3,14,TRBD1,NA,TRBJ2-7
CASSQDPSGGILDGELFF,TGTGCCAGCAGCCAAGACCCTAGCGGGGGTATCTTGGACGGGGAGCTGTTTTTT,TRBV4-2,18,TRBD2,NA,TRBJ2-2
CASSSRQNSPLHF,TGTGCCAGCAGCTCCCGACAGAATTCACCCCTCCACTTT,TRBV14,13,NA,NA,TRBJ1-6
CATRRNGGGAAGELFF,TGTGCCACCCGTCGTAACGGCGGGGGGGCCGCCGGGGAGCTGTTTTTT,TRBV6-6,16,TRBD2,NA,TRBJ2-2
CASYAGQGSYGYTF,TGTGCCAGTTACGCAGGACAGGGGTCCTATGGCTACACCTTC,TRBV7-2,14,TRBD1,NA,TRBJ1-2
CASRPTGVEQFF,TGTGCCAGCAGGCCCACAGGGGTTGAGCAGTTCTTC,TRBV12-3/TRBV12-4,12,TRBD1,NA,TRBJ2-1
CASSSPRGPVNTQYF,TGTGCCAGCAGCTCCCCGCGGGGGCCGGTTAATACGCAGTATTTT,TRBV11-2,15,NA,NA,TRBJ2-3
CASSLGQGVDTIYF,TGCGCCAGCAGCTTGGGACAGGGGGTTGACACCATATATTTT,TRBV5-1,14,TRBD1,NA,TRBJ1-3
CATSTGQGYGEAFF,TGTGCCACCAGCACAGGGCAGGGTTACGGTGAAGCTTTCTTT,TRBV15,14,NA,NA,TRBJ1-1
CASSFNRGYGYTF,TGTGCCAGCAGTTTCAACAGGGGCTATGGCTACACCTTC,TRBV28,13,TRBD1,NA,TRBJ1-2
CAVRDRNPSNQPQHF,TGTGCCGTCCGGGACAGAAACCCTAGCAATCAGCCCCAGCATTTT,TRBV6-5,15,TRBD1,NA,TRBJ1-5
CASSQDFLRNSGNTIYF,TGTGCCAGCAGCCAAGATTTTCTGCGAAACTCTGGAAACACCATATATTTT,TRBV4-2,17,NA,few,TRBJ1-3
CASTSFMRGAGETQYF,TGCGCCAGCACCTCCTTTATGCGGGGGGCTGGAGAGACCCAGTACTTC,TRBV5-1,16,TRBD2,NA,TRBJ2-5
CASSPPSGGAGTGELFF,TGTGCCAGCTCACCACCAAGCGGGGGGGCCGGAACCGGGGAGCTGTTTTTT,TRBV18,17,TRBD2,NA,TRBJ2-2
CASSELGAGSGYGYTF,TGTGCCAGCAGTGAACTTGGAGCAGGGTCGGGCTATGGCTACACCTTC,TRBV25-1,16,NA,NA,TRBJ1-2
CASSVGQGASTEAFF,TGTGCCAGCAGCGTAGGACAGGGGGCGAGCACTGAAGCTTTCTTT,TRBV9,15,TRBD1,NA,TRBJ1-1
CASSPTGTGNYGYTF,TGTGCCAGCAGCCCCACCGGGACAGGGAACTATGGCTACACCTTC,TRBV9,15,TRBD1,NA,TRBJ1-2
CASSLASGSYEQYF,TGTGCCAGCAGTTTAGCCAGCGGGAGTTACGAGCAGTACTTC,TRBV27,14,TRBD2,NA,TRBJ2-7
CASSGWTLGGTEAFF,TGTGCCAGCAGCGGATGGACACTTGGAGGGACTGAAGCTTTCTTT,TRBV5-4,15,NA,NA,TRBJ1-1